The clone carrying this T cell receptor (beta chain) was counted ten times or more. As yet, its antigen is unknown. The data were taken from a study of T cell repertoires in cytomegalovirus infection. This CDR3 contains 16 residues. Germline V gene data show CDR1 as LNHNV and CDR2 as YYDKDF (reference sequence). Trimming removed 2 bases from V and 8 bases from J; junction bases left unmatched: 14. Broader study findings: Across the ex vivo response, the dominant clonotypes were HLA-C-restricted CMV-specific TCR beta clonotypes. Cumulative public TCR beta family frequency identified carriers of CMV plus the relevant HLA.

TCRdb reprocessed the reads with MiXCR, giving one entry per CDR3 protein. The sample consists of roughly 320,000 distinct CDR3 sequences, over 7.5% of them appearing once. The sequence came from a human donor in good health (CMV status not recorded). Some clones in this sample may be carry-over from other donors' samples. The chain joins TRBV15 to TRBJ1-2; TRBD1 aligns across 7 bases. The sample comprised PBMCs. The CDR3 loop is CATSRSRGDSLLGYTF. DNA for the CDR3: TGTGCCACCAGCAGAAGTAGAGGGGACAGCCTCTTGGGCTACACCTTC.